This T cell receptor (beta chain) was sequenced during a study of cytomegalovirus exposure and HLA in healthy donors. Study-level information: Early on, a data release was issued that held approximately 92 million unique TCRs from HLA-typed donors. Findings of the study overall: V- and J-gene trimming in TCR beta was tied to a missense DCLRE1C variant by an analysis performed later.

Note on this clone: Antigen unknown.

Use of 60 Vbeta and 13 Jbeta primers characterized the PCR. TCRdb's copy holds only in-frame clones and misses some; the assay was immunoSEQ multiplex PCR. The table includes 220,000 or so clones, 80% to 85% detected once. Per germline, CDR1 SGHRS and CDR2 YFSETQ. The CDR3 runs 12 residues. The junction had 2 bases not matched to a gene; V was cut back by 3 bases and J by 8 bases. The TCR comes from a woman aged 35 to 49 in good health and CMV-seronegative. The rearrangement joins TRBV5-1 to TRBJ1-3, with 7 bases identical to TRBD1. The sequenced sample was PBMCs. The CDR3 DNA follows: TGCGCCAGCAGCTCCCAGGGGGACACCATATATTTT. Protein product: CASSSQGDTIYF.